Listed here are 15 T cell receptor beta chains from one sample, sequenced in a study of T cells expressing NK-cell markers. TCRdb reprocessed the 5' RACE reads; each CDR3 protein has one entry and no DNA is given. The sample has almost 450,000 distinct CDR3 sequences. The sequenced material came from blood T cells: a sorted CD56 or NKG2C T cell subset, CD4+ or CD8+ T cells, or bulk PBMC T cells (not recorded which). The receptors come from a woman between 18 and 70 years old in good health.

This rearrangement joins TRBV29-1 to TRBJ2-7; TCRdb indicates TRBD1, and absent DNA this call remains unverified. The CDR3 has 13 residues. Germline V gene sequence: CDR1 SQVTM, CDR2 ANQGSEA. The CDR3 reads CSTAEGTSHEQYF.

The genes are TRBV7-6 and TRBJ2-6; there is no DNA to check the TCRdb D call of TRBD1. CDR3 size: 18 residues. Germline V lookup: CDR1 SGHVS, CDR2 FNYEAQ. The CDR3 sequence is CASSPRQGVLAGANVLTF.

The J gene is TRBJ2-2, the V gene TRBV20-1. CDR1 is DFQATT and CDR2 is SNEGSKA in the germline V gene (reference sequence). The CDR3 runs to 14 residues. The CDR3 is CSARSHTGTGELFF.

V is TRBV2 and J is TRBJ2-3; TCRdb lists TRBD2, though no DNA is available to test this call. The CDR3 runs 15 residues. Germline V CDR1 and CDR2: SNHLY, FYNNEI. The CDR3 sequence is CASSGRLVYSDTQYF. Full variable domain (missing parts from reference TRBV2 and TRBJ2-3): EPEVTQTPSHQVTQMGQEVILRCVPISNHLYFYWYRQILGQKVEFLVSFYNNEISEKSEIFDDQFSVERPDGSNFTLKIRSTKLEDSAMYFCASSGRLVYSDTQYFGPGTRLTVL.

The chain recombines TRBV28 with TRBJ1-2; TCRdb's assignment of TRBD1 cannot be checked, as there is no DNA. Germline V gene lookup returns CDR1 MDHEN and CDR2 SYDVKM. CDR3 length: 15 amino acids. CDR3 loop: CASSFEGARHYGYTF.

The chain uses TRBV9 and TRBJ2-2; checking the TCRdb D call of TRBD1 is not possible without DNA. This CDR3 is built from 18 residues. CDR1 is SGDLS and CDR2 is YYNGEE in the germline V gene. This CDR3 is CASSSRGSGHSNTGELFF.

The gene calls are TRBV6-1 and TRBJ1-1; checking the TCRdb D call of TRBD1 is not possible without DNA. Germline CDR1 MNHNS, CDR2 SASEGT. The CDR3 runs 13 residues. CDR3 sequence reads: CASIQGMGTEAFF.

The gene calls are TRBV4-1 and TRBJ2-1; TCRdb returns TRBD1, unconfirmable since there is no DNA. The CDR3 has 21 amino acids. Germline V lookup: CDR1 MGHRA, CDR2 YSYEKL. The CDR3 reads CASSPGNRPTSPTLLYNEQFF.

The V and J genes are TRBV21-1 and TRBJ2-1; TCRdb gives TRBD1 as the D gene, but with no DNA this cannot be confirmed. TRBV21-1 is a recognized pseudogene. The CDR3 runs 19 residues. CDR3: CASRREVRWAQSILDEQFF.

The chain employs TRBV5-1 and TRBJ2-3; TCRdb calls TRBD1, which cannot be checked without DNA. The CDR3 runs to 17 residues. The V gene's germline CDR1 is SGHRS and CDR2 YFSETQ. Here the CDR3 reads CASSLAGSRDALLAQYF.

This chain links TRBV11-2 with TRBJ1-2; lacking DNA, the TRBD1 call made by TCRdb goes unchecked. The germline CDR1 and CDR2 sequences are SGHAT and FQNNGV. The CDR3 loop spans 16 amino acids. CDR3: CASSYHLTGGGYGYTF.

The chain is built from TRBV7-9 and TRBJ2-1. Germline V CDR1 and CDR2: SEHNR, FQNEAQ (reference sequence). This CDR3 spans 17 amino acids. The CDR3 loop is CASSLAPRGSSYNEQFF.

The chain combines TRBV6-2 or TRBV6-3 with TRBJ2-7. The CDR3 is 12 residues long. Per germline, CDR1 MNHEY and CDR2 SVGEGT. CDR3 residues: CASSYERYEQYF.

The CDR3: CASSLNGPEQFF. This chain links TRBV12-3 or TRBV12-4 with TRBJ2-1; without DNA, the TCRdb call of TRBD2 cannot be checked. The length of the CDR3 is 12 residues.

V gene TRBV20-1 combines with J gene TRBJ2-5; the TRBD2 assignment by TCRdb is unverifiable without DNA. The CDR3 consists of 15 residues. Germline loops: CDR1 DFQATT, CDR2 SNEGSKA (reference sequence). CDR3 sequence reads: CSARAASGRRETQYF.